These 18 T cell receptor beta chains originate from one sample sequenced in a study of cytomegalovirus exposure and HLA in healthy donors. The PCR used 60 Vbeta and 13 Jbeta primers. The protocol was immunoSEQ multiplex PCR, while the TCRdb copy is restricted to in-frame clones and leaves out a portion. The sample records fewer than 140,000 clones, roughly 74% being singletons. What was sequenced was PBMCs. Receptors were obtained from a middle-aged man in good health and CMV-seronegative.

The rearrangement uses TRBV6-1 and TRBJ1-2; D not certain. CDR3 length: 11 residues. The V gene lost 7 bases and the J gene lost 2 bases, with 5 bases spanning the gap. Germline V gene lookup returns CDR1 MNHNS and CDR2 SASEGT. This CDR3 is CASNQNYGYTF. In DNA, the CDR3 is TGTGCCAGCAACCAGAACTATGGCTACACCTTC.

The CDR3 bases are TGTGCCAGCAGCTCTAGCGGGGGAGAAGATACGCAGTATTTT. Amino acid sequence: CASSSSGGEDTQYF. This chain links TRBV7-7 with TRBJ2-3, with 10 bases aligning to TRBD2. Germline values: CDR1 SSHAT, CDR2 FNYEAQ (reference sequence). V trimming: 4 bases; J trimming: 5 bases; junction bases outside the gene matches: 3. The CDR3 covers 14 residues.

As concerns this clone: The junction and the germline gene differ at one end; a read error may be behind it. The rearrangement links TRBV6-1 to TRBJ1-2; D perhaps matches TRBD1 (5 bases). Germline V gene data show CDR1 as MNHNS and CDR2 as SASEGT. The CDR3 totals 15 residues. The CDR3 sequence is CASSGIQAVIENLPF. The DNA for the CDR3 is TGTGCCAGCAGTGGCATACAGGCCGTGATTGAGAATCTACCCTTC.

The chain links TRBV7-2 to TRBJ1-6, with 11 nucleotides matching TRBD1. Germline V gene lookup returns CDR1 SGHTA and CDR2 FQGNSA. The V segment lost 5 bases and the J segment 6 bases; nucleotides outside the gene matches: 6. The CDR3 spans 16 residues. The CDR3 coding sequence is TGTGCCAGCAGCAACACCGGGACAGGGGGTAATTCACCCCTCCACTTT. This gives the protein CASSNTGTGGNSPLHF.

The chain employs TRBV20-1 and TRBJ2-5; no clear D gene. The CDR3 has 11 residues. The V gene's germline CDR1 is DFQATT and CDR2 SNEGSKA (reference sequence). Trimming cost V 0 bases and J 5 bases, with 4 bases left between them. The CDR3 sequence is CSARDGETQYF. CDR3 DNA sequence: TGCAGTGCTAGAGATGGCGAGACCCAGTACTTC.

The chain has TRBV7-2 and TRBJ2-5, with D tentatively TRBD1 (7 bases). V lost 2 bases, J lost 2 bases, and 15 bases lay in between. Germline V gene lookup returns CDR1 SGHTA and CDR2 FQGNSA. The CDR3 is 16 residues long. The CDR3 protein is CASSLRGQGGQETQYF. DNA for the CDR3: TGTGCCAGCAGCTTAAGGGGCCAGGGGGGACAAGAGACCCAGTACTTC.

The chain carries TRBV27 and TRBJ1-2; no clear D gene. This CDR3 has 14 amino acids. Trimming shortened V by 6 bases and J by 4 bases, and 15 bases separated the two germline ends. Germline V gene sequence: CDR1 MNHEY, CDR2 SMNVEV (reference sequence). The CDR3 coding sequence is TGTGCCAGCAGCGCTAAGGGAGGCATCTATGGCTACACCTTC. Its protein product is CASSAKGGIYGYTF.

As concerns this clone: The sample carries other DNA sequences with the same CDR3. The chain employs TRBV7-8 and TRBJ2-6, with TRBD2 as a possible D gene (5 bases). The CDR3 spans 15 residues. The V and J ends lost 3 bases and 4 bases respectively, with 10 bases between them. Germline assignment: CDR1 SGHVS and CDR2 FQNEAQ. The CDR3 sequence is CASSFRGSGANVLTF. The DNA for the CDR3 is TGTGCCAGCAGCTTTCGGGGATCGGGGGCCAACGTCCTGACTTTC.

The chain combines TRBV5-1 with TRBJ1-2; 7 nucleotides line up with TRBD1. The V gene end was trimmed by 1 base and the J gene end by 7 bases; junction bases not matched to a gene: 10. From germline, CDR1 is SGHRS and CDR2 YFSETQ. The CDR3 loop spans 15 amino acids. The CDR3 DNA sequence: TGCGCCAGCAGCTTGACAGGGGACCATATGAGTGGCTACACCTTC. Translated, it gives CASSLTGDHMSGYTF.

The genes are TRBV7-6 and TRBJ2-7, with a tentative D call TRBD2 (6 bases). V was pared by 4 bases and J by 7 bases, with 20 bases between. The CDR3 has 15 residues. Germline CDR1 reads SGHVS; CDR2 reads FNYEAQ. CDR3 amino acids: CASSSGGAATGEQYF. CDR3 nucleotides: TGTGCCAGCAGCTCCGGGGGAGCGGCAACCGGGGAGCAGTACTTC.

The rearrangement uses TRBV27 and TRBJ2-1, with D maybe TRBD2 (6 bases). Germline V gives CDR1 MNHEY, CDR2 SMNVEV (reference sequence). V was clipped by 1 base and J by 6 bases, with 10 bases between them. The CDR3 contains 14 residues. CDR3 coding DNA: TGTGCCAGCAGTTTATGGATAGCGGCCAATGAGCAGTTCTTC. Protein sequence: CASSLWIAANEQFF.

The rearrangement uses TRBV18 and TRBJ1-1; D possibly corresponds to TRBD1 (5 bases). Germline V lookup: CDR1 KGHSH, CDR2 LQKENI. CDR3 size: 16 residues. Trimming stripped 1 base from V and 2 bases from J, with 14 bases between. This chain's CDR3 is CASSPLRVGSNTEAFF. The CDR3 DNA is TGTGCCAGCTCACCACTCAGGGTCGGGTCCAACACTGAAGCTTTCTTT. Together with reference TRBV18 and TRBJ1-1, the CDR3 gives the full variable domain: NAGVMQNPRHLVRRRGQEARLRCSPMKGHSHVYWYRQLPEEGLKFMVYLQKENIIDESGMPKERFSAEFPKEGPSILRIQQVVRGDSAAYFCASSPLRVGSNTEAFFGQGTRLTVV.

The chain carries TRBV4-2 and TRBJ2-5, with a tentative D call TRBD2 (6 bases). CDR3 length equals 14 residues. V lost 4 bases and J 1 base, leaving 10 bases between the germline ends. Germline V gene sequence: CDR1 LGHNA, CDR2 YNFKEQ. CDR3 coding DNA: TGTGCCAGCAGCCTTAGCGGATCCCAAGAGACCCAGTACTTC. Protein sequence: CASSLSGSQETQYF.

V usage is TRBV15 and J usage is TRBJ1-1; D is perhaps TRBD1 (5 bases). Germline CDR1 and CDR2: LNHNV and YYDKDF (reference sequence). The CDR3 has 14 residues. Trimming removed 0 bases at V and 10 bases at J, with 15 bases between. The CDR3: CATSRDQGGRLAFF. The CDR3 coding sequence is TGTGCCACCAGCAGAGATCAGGGAGGTCGGTTAGCTTTCTTT. Full variable domain (remainder filled in from reference TRBV15 and TRBJ1-1): DAMVIQNPRYQVTQFGKPVTLSCSQTLNHNVMYWYQQKSSQAPKLLFHYYDKDFNNEADTPDNFQSRRPNTSFCFLDIRSPGLGDTAMYLCATSRDQGGRLAFFGQGTRLTVV.

The chain recombines TRBV5-1 with TRBJ1-2; D remains ambiguous. The V end lost 5 bases, the J end lost 6 bases, and 23 bases lay between the germline ends. In germline, CDR1 is SGHRS, CDR2 YFSETQ. The CDR3 loop spans 16 amino acids. The CDR3 DNA sequence: TGCGCCAGCAGTCAGGACTTGTGGTCCTCTTCGGATGGCTACACCTTC. Its translation: CASSQDLWSSSDGYTF.

The chain has TRBV4-1 and TRBJ2-3; 8 bases are a match to TRBD2. The V gene's germline CDR1 is MGHRA and CDR2 YSYEKL. The CDR3 sequence is 16 residues long. The ends lost 0 bases at V and 6 bases at J; junction bases unmatched: 8. Here the CDR3 DNA reads TGCGCCAGCAGCCAAGACTTCCAGCGGGGGTTGGATACGCAGTATTTT. It is translated as CASSQDFQRGLDTQYF.

The rearrangement uses TRBV19 and TRBJ1-2; D is unclear. Germline V gene data show CDR1 as LNHDA and CDR2 as SQIVND (reference sequence). The V gene lost 1 base and the J gene lost 4 bases, with 13 bases spanning the gap. The CDR3 has 15 amino acids. The CDR3, as DNA: TGTGCCAGTAGTATAGGTAGCACCGCTTCCTATGGCTACACCTTC. This sequence encodes CASSIGSTASYGYTF.

J is TRBJ2-4 and V is TRBV2; 8 nucleotides align to TRBD1. The CDR3 length is 15 residues. V lost 6 bases and J lost 2; bases outside the gene matches: 6. The germline CDR1 and CDR2 sequences are SNHLY and FYNNEI. In DNA form, the CDR3 reads TGTGCCAGCAGAGACAGGGGCGGCCCCAAAAACATTCAGTACTTC. It yields the protein CASRDRGGPKNIQYF.